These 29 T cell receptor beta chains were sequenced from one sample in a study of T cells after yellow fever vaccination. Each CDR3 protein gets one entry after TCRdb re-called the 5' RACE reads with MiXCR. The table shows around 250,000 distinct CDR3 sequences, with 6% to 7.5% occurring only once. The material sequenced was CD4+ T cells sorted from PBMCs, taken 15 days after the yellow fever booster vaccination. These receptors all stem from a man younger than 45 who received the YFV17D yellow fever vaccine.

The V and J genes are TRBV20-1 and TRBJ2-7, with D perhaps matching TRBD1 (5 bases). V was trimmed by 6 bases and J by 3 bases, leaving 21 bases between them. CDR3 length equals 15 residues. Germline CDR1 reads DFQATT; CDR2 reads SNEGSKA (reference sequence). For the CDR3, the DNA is TGCAGTGCCAGCCTGGGGCCTCAACCGAACTACGAGCAGTACTTC. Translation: CSASLGPQPNYEQYF.

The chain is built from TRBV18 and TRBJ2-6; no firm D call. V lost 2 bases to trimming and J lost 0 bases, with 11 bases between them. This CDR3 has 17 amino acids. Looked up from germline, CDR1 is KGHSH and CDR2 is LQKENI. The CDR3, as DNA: TGTGCCAGCTCACCATCTAGACTCAGCTCTGGGGCCAACGTCCTGACTTTC. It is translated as CASSPSRLSSGANVLTF.

The CDR3 DNA reads TGTGCCAGCAGCGGAACTAGCGGGAGTTCGAATACGCAGTATTTT. Encoded protein: CASSGTSGSSNTQYF. This sequence joins TRBV3-1 and TRBJ2-3, with 11 nucleotides matching TRBD2. Germline V lookup: CDR1 LGHDT, CDR2 YNNKEL (reference sequence). With V trimmed by 5 bases and J by 7 bases, 8 bases remained unmatched. CDR3 length equals 15 residues.

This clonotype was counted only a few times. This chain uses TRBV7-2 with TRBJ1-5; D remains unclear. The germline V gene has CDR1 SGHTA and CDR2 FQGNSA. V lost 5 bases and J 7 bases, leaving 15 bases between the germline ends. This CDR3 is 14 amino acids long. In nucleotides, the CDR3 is TGTGCCAGCAGCAACCGGGCCGTGGGGCAGCCCCAGCATTTT. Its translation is CASSNRAVGQPQHF.

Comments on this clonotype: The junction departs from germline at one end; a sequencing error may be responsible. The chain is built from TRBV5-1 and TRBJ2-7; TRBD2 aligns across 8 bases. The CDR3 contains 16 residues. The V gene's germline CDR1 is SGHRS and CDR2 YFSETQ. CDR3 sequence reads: CASSLANSAGDGGGDF. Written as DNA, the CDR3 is TGCGCCAGCAGCTTGGCCAATTCAGCGGGAGACGGTGGAGGGGACTTC.

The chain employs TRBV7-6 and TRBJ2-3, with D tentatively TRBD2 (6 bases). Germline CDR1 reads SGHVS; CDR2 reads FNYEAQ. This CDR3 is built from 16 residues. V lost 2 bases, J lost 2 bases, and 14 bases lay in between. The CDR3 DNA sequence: TGTGCCAGCAGCTTAAGAAAGCGGGTTTCCACAGATACGCAGTATTTT. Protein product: CASSLRKRVSTDTQYF. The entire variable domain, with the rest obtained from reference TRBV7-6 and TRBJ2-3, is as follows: GAGVSQSPRYKVTKRGQDVALRCDPISGHVSLYWYRQALGQGPEFLTYFNYEAQQDKSGLPNDRFSAERPEGSISTLTIQRTEQRDSAMYRCASSLRKRVSTDTQYFGPGTRLTVL.

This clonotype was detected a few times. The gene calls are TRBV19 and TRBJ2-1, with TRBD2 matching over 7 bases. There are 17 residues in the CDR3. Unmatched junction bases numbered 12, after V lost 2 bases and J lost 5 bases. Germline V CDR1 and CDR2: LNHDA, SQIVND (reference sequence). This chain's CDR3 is CASSISLLARKDNEQFF. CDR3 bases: TGTGCCAGTAGTATATCCCTACTAGCGCGGAAAGACAATGAGCAGTTCTTC.

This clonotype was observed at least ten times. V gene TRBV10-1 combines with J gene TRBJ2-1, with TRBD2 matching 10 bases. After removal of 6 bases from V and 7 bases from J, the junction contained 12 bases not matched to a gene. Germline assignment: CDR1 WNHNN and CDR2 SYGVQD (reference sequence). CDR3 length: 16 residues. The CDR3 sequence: CASSQGSTSGANEQFF. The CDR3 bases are TGCGCCAGCAGCCAAGGCTCTACTAGCGGGGCTAATGAGCAGTTCTTC.

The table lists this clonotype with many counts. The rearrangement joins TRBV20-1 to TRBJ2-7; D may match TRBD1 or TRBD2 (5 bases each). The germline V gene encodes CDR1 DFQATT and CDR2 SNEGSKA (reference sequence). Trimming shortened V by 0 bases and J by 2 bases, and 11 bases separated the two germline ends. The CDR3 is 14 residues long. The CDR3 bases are TGCAGTGCTAGAGATGTGAGGGACGCCTACGAGCAGTACTTC. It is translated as CSARDVRDAYEQYF.

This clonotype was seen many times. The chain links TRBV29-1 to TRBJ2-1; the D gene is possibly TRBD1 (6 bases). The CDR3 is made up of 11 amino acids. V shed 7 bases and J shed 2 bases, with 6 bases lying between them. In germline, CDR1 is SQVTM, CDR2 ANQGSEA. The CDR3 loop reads CSGTAYNEQFF. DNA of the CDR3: TGCAGCGGGACAGCCTACAATGAGCAGTTCTTC.

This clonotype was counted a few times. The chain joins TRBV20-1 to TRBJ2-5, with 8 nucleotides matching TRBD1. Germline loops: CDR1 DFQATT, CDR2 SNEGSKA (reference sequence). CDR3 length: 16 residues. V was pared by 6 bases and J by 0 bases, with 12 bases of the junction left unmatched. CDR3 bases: TGCAGTGCCGCCCCGATAGACAGGGGAGACCAAGAGACCCAGTACTTC. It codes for CSAAPIDRGDQETQYF.

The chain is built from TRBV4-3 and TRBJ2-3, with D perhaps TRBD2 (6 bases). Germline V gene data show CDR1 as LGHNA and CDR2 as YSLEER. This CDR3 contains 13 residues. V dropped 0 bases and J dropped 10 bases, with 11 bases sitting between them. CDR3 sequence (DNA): TGCGCCAGCAGCCAAGAGGCGGAGGGGCCGCAGTATTTT. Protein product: CASSQEAEGPQYF.

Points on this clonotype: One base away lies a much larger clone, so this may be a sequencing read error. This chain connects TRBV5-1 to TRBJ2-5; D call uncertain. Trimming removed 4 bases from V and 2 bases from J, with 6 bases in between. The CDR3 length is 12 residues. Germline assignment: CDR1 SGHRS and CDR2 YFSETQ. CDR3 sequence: CASSKAQETQYF. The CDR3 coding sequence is TGCGCCAGCAGCAAGGCACAAGAGACCCAGTACTTC.

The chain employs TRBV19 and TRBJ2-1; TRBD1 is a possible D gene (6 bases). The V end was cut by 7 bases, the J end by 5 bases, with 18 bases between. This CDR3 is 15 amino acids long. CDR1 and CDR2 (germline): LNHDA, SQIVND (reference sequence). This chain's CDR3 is CASTLTPGADNEQFF. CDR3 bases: TGTGCCAGTACCCTAACTCCAGGGGCCGACAATGAGCAGTTCTTC.

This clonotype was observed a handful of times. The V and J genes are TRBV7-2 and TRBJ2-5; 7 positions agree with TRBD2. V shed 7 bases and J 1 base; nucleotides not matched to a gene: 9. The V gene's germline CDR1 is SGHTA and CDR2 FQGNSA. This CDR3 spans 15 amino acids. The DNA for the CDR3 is TGTGCCAGCATTCCAGGGAGGGGTGGCCAAGAGACCCAGTACTTC. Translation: CASIPGRGGQETQYF.

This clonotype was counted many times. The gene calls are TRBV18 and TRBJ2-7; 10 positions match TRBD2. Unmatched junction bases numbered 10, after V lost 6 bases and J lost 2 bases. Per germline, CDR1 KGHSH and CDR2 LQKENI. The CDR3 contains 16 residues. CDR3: CASSPGTSASAYEQYF. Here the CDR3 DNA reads TGTGCCAGCTCTCCCGGGACTAGCGCAAGCGCCTACGAGCAGTACTTC. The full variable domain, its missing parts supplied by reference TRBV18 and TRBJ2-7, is NAGVMQNPRHLVRRRGQEARLRCSPMKGHSHVYWYRQLPEEGLKFMVYLQKENIIDESGMPKERFSAEFPKEGPSILRIQQVVRGDSAAYFCASSPGTSASAYEQYFGPGTRLTVT.

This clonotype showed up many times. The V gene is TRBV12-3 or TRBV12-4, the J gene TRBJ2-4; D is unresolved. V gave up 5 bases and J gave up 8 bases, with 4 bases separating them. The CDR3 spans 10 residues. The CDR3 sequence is CASSGYIQYF. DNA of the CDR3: TGTGCCAGCAGTGGGTACATTCAGTACTTC.

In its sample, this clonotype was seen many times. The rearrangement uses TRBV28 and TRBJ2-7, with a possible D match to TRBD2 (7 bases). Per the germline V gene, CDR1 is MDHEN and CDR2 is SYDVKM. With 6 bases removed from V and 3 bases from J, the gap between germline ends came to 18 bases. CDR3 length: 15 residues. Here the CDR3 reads CASRLGGEGRYEQYF. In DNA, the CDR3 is TGTGCCAGCAGACTAGGGGGGGAGGGCCGCTACGAGCAGTACTTC.

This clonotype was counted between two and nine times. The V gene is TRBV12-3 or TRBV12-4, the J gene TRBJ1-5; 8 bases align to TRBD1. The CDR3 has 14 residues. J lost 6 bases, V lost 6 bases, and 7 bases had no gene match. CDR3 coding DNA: TGTGCCAGCAGCACCCCAGGGGGCTTTCAGCCCCAGCATTTT. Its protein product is CASSTPGGFQPQHF.

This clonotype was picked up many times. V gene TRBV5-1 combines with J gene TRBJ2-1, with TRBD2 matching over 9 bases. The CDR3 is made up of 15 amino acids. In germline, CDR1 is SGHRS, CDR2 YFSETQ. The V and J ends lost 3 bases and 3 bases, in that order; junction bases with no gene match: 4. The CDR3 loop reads CASSSGLAIYNEQFF. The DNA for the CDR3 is TGCGCCAGCAGCTCCGGACTAGCGATCTACAATGAGCAGTTCTTC.

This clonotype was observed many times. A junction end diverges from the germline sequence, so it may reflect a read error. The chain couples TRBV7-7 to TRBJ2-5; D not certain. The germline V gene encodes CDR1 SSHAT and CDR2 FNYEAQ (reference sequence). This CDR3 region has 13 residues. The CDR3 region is CASSLGTQETQYF. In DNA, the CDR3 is TGTGCTAGCAGCTTAGGAACTCAAGAGACCCAGTACTTC. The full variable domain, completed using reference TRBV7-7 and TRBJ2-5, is GAGVSQSPRYKVTKRGQDVTLRCDPISSHATLYWYQQALGQGPEFLTYFNYEAQPDKSGLPSDRFSAERPEGSISTLTIQRTEQRDSAMYRCASSLGTQETQYFGPGTRLLVL.

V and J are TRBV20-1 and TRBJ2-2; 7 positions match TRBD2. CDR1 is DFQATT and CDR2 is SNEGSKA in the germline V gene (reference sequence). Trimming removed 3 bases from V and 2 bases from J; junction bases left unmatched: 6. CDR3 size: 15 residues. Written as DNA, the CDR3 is TGCAGTGCTAGGGGGCTAGCGGCCAACACCGGGGAGCTGTTTTTT. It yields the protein CSARGLAANTGELFF.

The CDR3 loop is CASIRGVEQFF. The CDR3 region has the DNA TGCGCCAGCATCAGAGGGGTTGAGCAGTTCTTC. The chain recombines TRBV5-1 with TRBJ2-1; D might be TRBD1 or TRBD2, each matching 5 bases. Between the trimmed V and J ends, which lost 6 bases and 9 bases, there was a span of 10 bases. Per germline, CDR1 SGHRS and CDR2 YFSETQ. The CDR3 is made up of 11 amino acids. The full variable domain, in which reference TRBV5-1 and TRBJ2-1 provide the parts outside the CDR3, is KAGVTQTPRYLIKTRGQQVTLSCSPISGHRSVSWYQQTPGQGLQFLFEYFSETQRNKGNFPGRFSGRQFSNSRSEMNVSTLELGDSALYLCASIRGVEQFFGPGTRLTVL.

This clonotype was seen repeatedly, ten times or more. Here the CDR3 reads CASSFRFRGYNEQFF. The DNA for the CDR3 is TGTGCCAGCAGTTTTCGATTTCGGGGCTACAATGAGCAGTTCTTC. V usage is TRBV27 and J usage is TRBJ2-1; possibly TRBD2 for D (5 bases). V shed 3 bases and J shed 3 bases, with 12 bases lying between them. In germline, CDR1 is MNHEY, CDR2 SMNVEV (reference sequence). The CDR3 loop spans 15 amino acids.

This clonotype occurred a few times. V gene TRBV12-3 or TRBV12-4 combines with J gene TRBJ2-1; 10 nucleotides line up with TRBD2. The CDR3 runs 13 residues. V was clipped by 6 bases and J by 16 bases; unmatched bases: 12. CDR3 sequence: CASSPAEAGGSFF. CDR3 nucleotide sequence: TGTGCCAGCAGCCCTGCGGAAGCGGGAGGGTCCTTCTTC.

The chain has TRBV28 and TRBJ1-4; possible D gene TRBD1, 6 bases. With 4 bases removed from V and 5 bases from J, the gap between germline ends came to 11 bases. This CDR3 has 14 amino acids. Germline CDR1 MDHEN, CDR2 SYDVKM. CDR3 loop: CASSWQGRNEKLFF. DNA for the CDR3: TGTGCCAGCAGTTGGCAGGGGAGGAATGAAAAACTGTTTTTT. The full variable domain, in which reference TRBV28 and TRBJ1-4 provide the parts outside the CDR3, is DVKVTQSSRYLVKRTGEKVFLECVQDMDHENMFWYRQDPGLGLRLIYFSYDVKMKEKGDIPEGYSVSREKKERFSLILESASTNQTSMYLCASSWQGRNEKLFFGSGTQLSVL.

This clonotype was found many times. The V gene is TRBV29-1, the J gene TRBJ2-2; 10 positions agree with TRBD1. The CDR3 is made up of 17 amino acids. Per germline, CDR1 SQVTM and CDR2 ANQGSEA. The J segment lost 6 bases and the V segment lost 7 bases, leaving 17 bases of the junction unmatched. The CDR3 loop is CSALRDRGSLAAGELFF. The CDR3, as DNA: TGCAGCGCCCTCCGGGACAGGGGTTCGCTAGCAGCCGGGGAGCTGTTTTTT.

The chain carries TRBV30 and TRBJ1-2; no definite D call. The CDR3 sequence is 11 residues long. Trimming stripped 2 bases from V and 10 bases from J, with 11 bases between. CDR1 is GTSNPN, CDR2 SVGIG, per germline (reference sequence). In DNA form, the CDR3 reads TGTGCCTGGAGTCGGAACCCCGCCTACACCTTC. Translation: CAWSRNPAYTF.

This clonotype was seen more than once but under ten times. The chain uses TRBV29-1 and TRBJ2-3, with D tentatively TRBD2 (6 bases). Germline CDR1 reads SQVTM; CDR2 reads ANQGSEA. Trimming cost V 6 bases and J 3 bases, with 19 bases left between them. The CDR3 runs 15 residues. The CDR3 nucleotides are TGCAGCGTGGTGGGATGGGGAGGTGGAACAGATACGCAGTATTTT. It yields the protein CSVVGWGGGTDTQYF.